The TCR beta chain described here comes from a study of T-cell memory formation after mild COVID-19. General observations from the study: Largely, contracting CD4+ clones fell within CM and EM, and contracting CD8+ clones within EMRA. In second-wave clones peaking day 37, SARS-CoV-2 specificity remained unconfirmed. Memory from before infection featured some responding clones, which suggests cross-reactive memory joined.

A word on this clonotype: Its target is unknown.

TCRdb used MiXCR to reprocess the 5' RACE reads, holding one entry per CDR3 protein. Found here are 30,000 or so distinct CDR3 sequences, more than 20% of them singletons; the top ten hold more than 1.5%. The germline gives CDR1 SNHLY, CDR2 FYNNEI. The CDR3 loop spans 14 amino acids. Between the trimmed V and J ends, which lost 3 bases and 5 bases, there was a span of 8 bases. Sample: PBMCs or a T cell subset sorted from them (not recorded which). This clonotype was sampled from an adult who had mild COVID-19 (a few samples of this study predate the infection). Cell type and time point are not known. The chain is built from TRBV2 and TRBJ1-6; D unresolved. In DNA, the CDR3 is TGTGCCAGCAGTGATCCCGGTGATAATTCACCCCTCCACTTT. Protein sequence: CASSDPGDNSPLHF. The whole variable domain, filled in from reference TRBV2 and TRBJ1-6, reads EPEVTQTPSHQVTQMGQEVILRCVPISNHLYFYWYRQILGQKVEFLVSFYNNEISEKSEIFDDQFSVERPDGSNFTLKIRSTKLEDSAMYFCASSDPGDNSPLHFGNGTRLTVT.